The rows below give T cell receptor beta chains drawn from one sample of a study of regulatory T cells in long-lasting Graves disease. TCRdb independently ran MiXCR on the multiplex PCR reads; one entry per CDR3 protein. The data show about 240,000 distinct CDR3 sequences, 20% seen once. The starting material was peripheral blood mononuclear cells (PBMCs), obtained at new diagnosis, from a patient treated with antithyroid drugs. All receptors come from a female donor with Graves disease. CDR3s include the opening cysteine and the closing phenylalanine or tryptophan. A D gene is named only where the DNA matches it firmly. Size is omitted from some rows. Given values are once, few, many or a class for expanded clones.

size	D	length	V	J	CDR3	DNA
NA	NA	14	TRBV7-2	TRBJ1-4	CASSFFGRDEKLFF	TGTGCCAGCAGCTTCTTCGGTCGGGATGAAAAACTGTTTTTT
many	TRBD1	17	TRBV7-9	TRBJ2-1	CASSPAWVGQGANEQFF	TGTGCCAGCAGCCCGGCGTGGGTGGGACAGGGGGCAAATGAGCAGTTCTTC
NA	TRBD2	16	TRBV20-1	TRBJ2-1	CSARDAGTSSYNEQFF	TGCAGTGCTAGAGACGCCGGGACTAGCAGTTACAATGAGCAGTTCTTC
few	NA	14	TRBV6-5	TRBJ2-2	CASSSDRITGELFF	TGTGCCAGCAGTTCAGACAGGATCACCGGGGAGCTGTTTTTT
many	TRBD2	15	TRBV3-1	TRBJ2-1	CASSKTSGYDNEQFF	TGTGCCAGCAGCAAGACTAGCGGTTATGACAATGAGCAGTTCTTC
many	TRBD1	15	TRBV20-1	TRBJ2-1	CSARDLDRVRHEQFF	TGCAGTGCTAGAGATCTAGACAGGGTCAGGCATGAGCAGTTCTTC
many	TRBD1	13	TRBV7-3	TRBJ1-1	CASTTGPNTEAFF	TGTGCCAGCACGACAGGGCCGAACACTGAAGCTTTCTTT
many	NA	15	TRBV6-2/TRBV6-3	TRBJ2-7	CASSYTQGMGYEQYF	TGTGCCAGCAGTTACACACAGGGTATGGGCTACGAGCAGTACTTC
many	NA	13	TRBV12-3/TRBV12-4	TRBJ1-5	CASRNRDGQPQHF	TGTGCCAGCAGGAACAGGGACGGCCAGCCCCAGCATTTT
many	NA	13	TRBV20-1	TRBJ1-6	CSASGQTNSPLHF	TGCAGTGCTAGTGGACAGACTAATTCACCCCTCCACTTT
NA	NA	15	TRBV28	TRBJ1-5	CASSFLVGGNQPQHF	TGTGCCAGCAGTTTCCTAGTGGGGGGCAATCAGCCCCAGCATTTT
many	NA	15	TRBV7-8	TRBJ2-5	CASSLVLGEQETQYF	TGTGCCAGCAGCTTAGTTTTAGGGGAACAAGAGACCCAGTACTTC
many	TRBD2	17	TRBV11-3	TRBJ2-1	CASSPRNREGSYNEQFF	TGTGCCAGCAGCCCGCGGAACCGGGAGGGCTCCTACAATGAGCAGTTCTTC
few	NA	15	TRBV19	TRBJ2-1	CASSIFSDSSREQFF	TGTGCCAGTAGTATATTCTCGGACAGTAGCCGAGAGCAGTTCTTC
many	NA	13	TRBV28	TRBJ1-2	CASSLTGKEGYTF	TGTGCCAGCAGTTTAACGGGAAAGGAAGGCTACACCTTC
many	TRBD2	15	TRBV9	TRBJ2-5	CASSTNGERGETQYF	TGTGCCAGCAGCACCAACGGGGAGCGGGGCGAGACCCAGTACTTC
NA	NA	14	TRBV25-1	TRBJ1-2	CASSEYQGGYGYTF	TGTGCCAGCAGTGAATATCAGGGAGGCTATGGCTACACCTTC
many	TRBD1	16	TRBV20-1	TRBJ2-2	CSAPAVGQGYTGELFF	TGCAGTGCCCCCGCTGTGGGACAGGGCTACACCGGGGAGCTGTTTTTT
many	NA	15	TRBV3-1	TRBJ2-3	CASSQDIAERNTQYF	TGTGCCAGCAGCCAAGATATAGCGGAGAGAAATACGCAGTATTTT
few	NA	16	TRBV5-6	TRBJ1-5	CASSRGGPASNQPQHF	TGTGCCAGCAGCCGGGGGGGGCCGGCGAGTAATCAGCCCCAGCATTTT
few	TRBD2	18	TRBV5-6	TRBJ2-2	CASSPDGRREFGTGELFF	TGTGCCAGCAGCCCCGACGGGAGGCGGGAGTTCGGGACCGGGGAGCTGTTTTTT
NA	NA	16	TRBV7-2	TRBJ1-5	CASSLNTGPPPQPQHF	TGTGCCAGCAGCCTAAATACCGGGCCACCTCCCCAGCCCCAGCATTTT
many	NA	15	TRBV11-3	TRBJ2-7	CASSFQPGQIYEQYF	TGTGCCAGCAGCTTCCAACCGGGACAAATTTACGAGCAGTACTTC
many	NA	14	TRBV6-2/TRBV6-3	TRBJ2-5	CASSYDGRGETQYF	TGTGCCAGCAGTTACGATGGGCGGGGAGAGACCCAGTACTTC
many	NA	15	TRBV9	TRBJ2-7	CASSVGGLSSYEQYF	TGTGCCAGCAGCGTGGGAGGCTTAAGCTCCTACGAGCAGTACTTC
NA	NA	14	TRBV30	TRBJ1-2	CAWSHRTTWYGYTF	TGTGCCTGGAGCCATCGGACTACCTGGTATGGCTACACCTTC
many	NA	17	TRBV5-4	TRBJ2-1	CASTTGGDQFSYNEQFF	TGTGCCAGCACCACTGGTGGGGATCAATTCTCCTACAATGAGCAGTTCTTC
many	TRBD2	16	TRBV18	TRBJ2-3	CASSPTSGTFTDTQYF	TGTGCCAGCTCTCCGACTAGCGGAACCTTCACAGATACGCAGTATTTT
many	NA	13	TRBV20-1	TRBJ1-4	CSARVRGNEKLFF	TGCAGTGCTAGAGTCAGGGGTAATGAAAAACTGTTTTTT
NA	NA	14	TRBV6-1	TRBJ1-4	CASSRSIVIEKLFF	TGTGCCAGCAGCCGGAGCATAGTAATTGAAAAACTGTTTTTT
many	NA	12	TRBV7-2	TRBJ2-7	CASSADRYEQYF	TGTGCCAGCAGCGCTGACAGATACGAGCAGTACTTC
many	NA	15	TRBV7-9	TRBJ2-5	CASSLVSRHQETQYF	TGTGCCAGCAGCTTAGTTTCTAGGCATCAAGAGACCCAGTACTTC
many	NA	13	TRBV11-2	TRBJ1-1	CASSLPSNTEAFF	TGTGCCAGCAGCCTCCCATCGAACACTGAAGCTTTCTTT